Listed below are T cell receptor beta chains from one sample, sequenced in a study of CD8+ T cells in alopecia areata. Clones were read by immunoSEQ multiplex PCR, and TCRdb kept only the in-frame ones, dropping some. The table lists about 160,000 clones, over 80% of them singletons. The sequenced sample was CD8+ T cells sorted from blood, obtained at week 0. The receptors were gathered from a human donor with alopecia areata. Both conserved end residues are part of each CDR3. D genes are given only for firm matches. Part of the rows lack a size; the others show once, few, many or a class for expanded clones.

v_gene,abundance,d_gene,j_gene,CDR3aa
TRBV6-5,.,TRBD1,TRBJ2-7,CASRRDRGPDYEQYF
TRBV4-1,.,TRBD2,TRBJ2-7,CASSQDRREAYEQYF
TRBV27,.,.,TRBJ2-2,CASSLGSPIANTGELFF
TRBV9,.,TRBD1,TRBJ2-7,CASSTHPDRGYYEQYF
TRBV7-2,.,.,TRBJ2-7,CASSLGSRGYEQYF
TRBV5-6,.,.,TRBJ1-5,CASSLAEGTGNQPQHF
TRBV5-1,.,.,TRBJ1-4,CASSLFPADSGEGKLFF
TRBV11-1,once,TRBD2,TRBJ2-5,CASSGPELAVAQETQYF
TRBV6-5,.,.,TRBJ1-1,CASSYGADTEAFF
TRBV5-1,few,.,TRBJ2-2,CASNLGGELFF
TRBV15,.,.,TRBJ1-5,CATSKRDGPNQPQHF
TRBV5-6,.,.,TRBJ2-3,CASSLGTDTGWQDTQYF
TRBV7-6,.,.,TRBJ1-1,CASSFLVGAPAEAFF
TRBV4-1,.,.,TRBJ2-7,CASSQIADISYEQYF
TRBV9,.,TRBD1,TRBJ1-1,CASSLGTGNTEAFF
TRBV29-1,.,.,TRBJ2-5,CSVEDLGVQETQYF
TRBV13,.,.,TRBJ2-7,CASSPAIGEQYF
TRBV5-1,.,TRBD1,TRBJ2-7,CASSLSRDRGNNEQYF
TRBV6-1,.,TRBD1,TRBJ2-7,CASSENPGQRSYEQYF
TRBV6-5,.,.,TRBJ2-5,CASANVRNREETQYF
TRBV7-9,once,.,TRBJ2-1,CASSLVDAYNEQFF
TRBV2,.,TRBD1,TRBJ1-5,CASSAGTDNQPQHF
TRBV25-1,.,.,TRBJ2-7,CASRGAGQVHYEQYF
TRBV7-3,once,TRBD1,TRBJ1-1,CASSCYRQGRRTEAFF
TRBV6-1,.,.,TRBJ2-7,CASTGDSYEQYF
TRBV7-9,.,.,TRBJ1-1,CASSFQNTEAFF
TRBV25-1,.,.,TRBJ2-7,CASSSVTAWYEQYF
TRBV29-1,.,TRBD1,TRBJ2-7,CSVLSGQGPEQYF
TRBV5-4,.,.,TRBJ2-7,CASSFESLSSYEQYF
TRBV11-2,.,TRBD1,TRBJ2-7,CASSDRTGYYEQYF
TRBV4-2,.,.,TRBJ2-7,CASSQEINYEQYF
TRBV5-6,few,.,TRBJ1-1,CASSPPVANTEAFF
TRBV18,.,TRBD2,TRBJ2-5,CASSPPRAGVVLPYRVKETQYF
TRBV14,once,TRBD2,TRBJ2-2,CASSQGLASWELFF
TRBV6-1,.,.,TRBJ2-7,CASSEVVVHYEQYF
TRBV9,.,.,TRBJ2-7,CASSVGGSGTYEQYF
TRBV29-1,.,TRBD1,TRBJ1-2,CSVEEADRGGGYTF
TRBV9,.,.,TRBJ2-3,CASSPPPRSTDTQYF
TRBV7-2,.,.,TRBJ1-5,CASSSRDLNQPQHF
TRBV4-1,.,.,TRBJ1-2,CASSQAFTDYGYTF
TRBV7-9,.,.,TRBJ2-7,CASSLGGSGEQYF
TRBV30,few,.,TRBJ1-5,CAWSAGYSNQPQHF
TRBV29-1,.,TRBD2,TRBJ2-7,CSVDTSGRPYEQYF
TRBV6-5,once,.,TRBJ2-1,CASSYSTYNEQFF
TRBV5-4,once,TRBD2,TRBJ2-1,CASTRTSGGQEQFF
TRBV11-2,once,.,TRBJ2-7,CASSPDLYWNEQYF
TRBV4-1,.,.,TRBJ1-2,CASSQDGQGRNYGYTF
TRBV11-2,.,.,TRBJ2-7,CASSSGTYEQYF
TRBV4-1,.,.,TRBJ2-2,CASSKGPVNTGELFF
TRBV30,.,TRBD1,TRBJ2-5,CVCAWTGQEQETQYF
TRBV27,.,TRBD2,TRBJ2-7,CASSLAGGGRANEQYF
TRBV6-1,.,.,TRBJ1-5,CASSEASMSSLDGFNQPQHF
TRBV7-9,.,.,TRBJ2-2,CASSPVDRRVTGELFF